The present entry profiles one TCR beta chain with its context. Its antigen is as yet unknown. V was shortened by 0 bases and J by 2 bases, with 8 bases between the two germline ends. From germline, CDR1 is SGHRS and CDR2 YFSETQ. The CDR3 has 14 residues. Investigators spread the genomic DNA of each subset evenly over several immunoSEQ plates. Original processing notes: Filtering of immunoSEQ junctional sequences could not match full-length read filtering. This table comes from immunoSEQ multiplex PCR, and its TCRdb copy is limited to in-frame clones, with some not included. That table supplies the V and J calls and clone size; D and trimming were determined from the DNA. The table shows about a million clones, with 70% to 80% occurring only once. The sample belongs to a study of shared clonotypes between healthy human individuals. General observations from the study: Larger estimated richness was generally recorded for naive subsets relative to memory subsets.

Into CD45RA+ naive and CD45RA-negative memory subsets, the CD4+ cells were split. The rearrangement uses TRBV5-1 and TRBJ2-5; D perhaps matches TRBD2 (5 bases). This clonotype originated in a young man in good health. Sequences were obtained from memory CD4+ T cells sorted from blood. This sample's subset: CD45RA-negative fraction. The CDR3 is CASSLGLRQETQYF. The DNA of the CDR3 is TGCGCCAGCAGCTTGGGACTACGACAAGAGACCCAGTACTTC.